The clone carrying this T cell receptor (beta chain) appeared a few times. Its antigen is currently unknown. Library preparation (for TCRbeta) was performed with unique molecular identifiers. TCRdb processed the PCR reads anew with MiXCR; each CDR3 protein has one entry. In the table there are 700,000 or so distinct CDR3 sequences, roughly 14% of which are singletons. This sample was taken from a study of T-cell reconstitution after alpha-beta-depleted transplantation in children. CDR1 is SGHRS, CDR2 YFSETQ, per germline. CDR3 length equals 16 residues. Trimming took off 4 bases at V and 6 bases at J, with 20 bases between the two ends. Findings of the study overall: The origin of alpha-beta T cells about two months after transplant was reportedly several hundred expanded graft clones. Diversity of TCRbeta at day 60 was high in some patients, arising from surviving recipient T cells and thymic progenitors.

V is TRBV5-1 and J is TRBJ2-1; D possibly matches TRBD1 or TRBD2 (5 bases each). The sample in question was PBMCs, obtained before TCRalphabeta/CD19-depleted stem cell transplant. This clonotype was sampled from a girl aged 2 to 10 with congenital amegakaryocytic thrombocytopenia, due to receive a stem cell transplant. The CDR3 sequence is CASSPGDSQDRNEQFF. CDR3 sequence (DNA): TGCGCCAGCAGCCCCGGGGATTCACAGGATCGCAATGAGCAGTTCTTC.